A selection of T cell receptor beta chains follows, all from one sample in a study of post-analysis software for immune sequencing data. TCRdb reprocessed the PCR reads via MiXCR and lists one record per CDR3 protein. Of 500,000 to 600,000 distinct CDR3 sequences in the sample, about 40% were seen once. The source material was blood. All receptors come from a girl under 18 with multiple sclerosis. Both conserved end residues are part of each CDR3. D genes are given only for firm matches. Clone size, where shown, is once, few, many, or a class for clones that have expanded.

j_call	d_call	clone_size	v_call	cdr3_nt	cdr3_aa
TRBJ2-1	TRBD2	NA	TRBV5-5	TGTGCCAGCAGCCCTACGGGACTAGCGGGGTTAAATGAGCAGTTCTTC	CASSPTGLAGLNEQFF
TRBJ2-1	TRBD2	NA	TRBV6-7	TGTGCCAGCAGTTACTCGACTAGCGGGAACAATGAGCAGTTCTTC	CASSYSTSGNNEQFF
TRBJ2-7	NA	NA	TRBV6-5	TGTGCCAGCAGTTACTCCGGGACATTGAGCTCCTACAATGAGCAGTACTTC	CASSYSGTLSSYNEQYF
TRBJ2-3	NA	NA	TRBV29-1	TGCAGCGTTCGAGTACTGGATACGCAGTATTTT	CSVRVLDTQYF
TRBJ2-7	NA	NA	TRBV7-9	TGTGCCAGCAGCCGAAAGGAGGGGGCACTTTTAGAGCAGTACTTC	CASSRKEGALLEQYF
TRBJ1-1	TRBD1	NA	TRBV5-1	TGCGCCAGCAGCACCCCGACAGGGAAGAACACTGAAGCTTTCTTT	CASSTPTGKNTEAFF
TRBJ1-2	NA	NA	TRBV5-1	TGCGCCAGCAGCTTGGATCCGGGGGCTCTAACCTATGGCTACACCTTC	CASSLDPGALTYGYTF
TRBJ2-5	NA	NA	TRBV20-1	TGCAGTGCTAGTGCTCGTGGGGGGGCATTGAGGGGGACCCAGTACTTC	CSASARGGALRGTQYF
TRBJ1-2	TRBD1	NA	TRBV7-9	TGTGCCAGCAAAGGGACAGGGTATGGCTACACCTTC	CASKGTGYGYTF
TRBJ1-2	NA	few	TRBV12-3/TRBV12-4	TGTGCCAGCAGTATCAGCCGGGGCACCGGTGGCTACACCTTC	CASSISRGTGGYTF
TRBJ2-7	NA	few	TRBV5-5	TGTGCCACCACCCGGGTGTCAGGGATATACGAGCAGTACTTC	CATTRVSGIYEQYF
TRBJ1-1	NA	NA	TRBV5-1	TGCGCCAGCAGCCGGGCCCCTAACAGGGCGGCGAACACTGAAGCTTTCTTT	CASSRAPNRAANTEAFF
TRBJ2-1	NA	many	TRBV6-4	TGTGCCAGCAGCCCCGAGGGAGGGGGCTCCTACAATGAGCAGTTCTTC	CASSPEGGGSYNEQFF
TRBJ2-2	TRBD2	NA	TRBV4-2	TGTGCCAGCAGCCAAGATGGGACTAGCGGGGCCGGGGAGCGGTTTTTT	CASSQDGTSGAGERFF
TRBJ2-7	NA	few	TRBV20-1	TGCAGTGCTAGGGCCTGGGACGTAAGCTCCTACAATGAGCAGTACTTC	CSARAWDVSSYNEQYF
TRBJ2-1	TRBD2	NA	TRBV3-1	TGTGCCAGCAGCCAAGGCTCTAGCGGGAGATACAATGAGCAGTTCTTC	CASSQGSSGRYNEQFF
TRBJ2-7	TRBD2	many	TRBV27	TGTGCCAGCAGTTTCACTTCGGGGGGCGAGCAGTACTTC	CASSFTSGGEQYF
TRBJ2-1	NA	NA	TRBV7-2	TGTGCCAGCAGCTTACTCTCTCGGATAGCTTATTACAATGAGCAGTTCTTC	CASSLLSRIAYYNEQFF
TRBJ2-1	NA	NA	TRBV4-2	TGTGCCAGCAGCCACAGGGATCTCAATGAGCAGTTCTTC	CASSHRDLNEQFF
TRBJ2-7	NA	once	TRBV6-2/TRBV6-3	TGTGCCAGCACCAGGGGCACAGGTTACTACGAGCAGTACTTC	CASTRGTGYYEQYF
TRBJ2-1	TRBD1	NA	TRBV19	TGTGCCAGTAGTAAGGGGACAGGGGCCAATGAGCAGTTCTTC	CASSKGTGANEQFF
TRBJ2-7	NA	few	TRBV4-2	TGTGCCAGCAGCCAAGACGTGCGCGGTACCTACGAGCAGTACTTC	CASSQDVRGTYEQYF
TRBJ2-5	NA	NA	TRBV5-6	TGTGCCAGCAGCTTAAGGAGCAGGCAAGAGACCCAGTACTTC	CASSLRSRQETQYF
TRBJ2-7	NA	once	TRBV4-1	TGCGCCAGCAGCCAAACTGTGTCCGGTGGCAGTTTTGCCCACGAGCAGTACTTC	CASSQTVSGGSFAHEQYF
TRBJ2-1	TRBD2	NA	TRBV10-3	TGTGCCACCGTAGTAGCGGGAGGCTACAATGAGCAGTTCTTC	CATVVAGGYNEQFF
TRBJ2-1	NA	few	TRBV5-8	TGTGCCAGCAGCCCTGGAGGGCGATACAATGAGCAGTTCTTC	CASSPGGRYNEQFF
TRBJ2-1	NA	few	TRBV4-1	TGCGCCAGCAGCCTTAAGGCGGGGGCGAGGAATGAGCAGTTCTTC	CASSLKAGARNEQFF
TRBJ2-1	NA	NA	TRBV20-1	TGCAGTGCTGCGTCCGGGACGATTGGGGAGCAGTTCTTC	CSAASGTIGEQFF
TRBJ1-5	NA	many	TRBV20-1	TGCAGTGCTAGAGATCGAGAGGGGAGAGGATATAGCAATCAGCCCCAGCATTTT	CSARDREGRGYSNQPQHF
TRBJ2-7	TRBD1	NA	TRBV20-1	TGCAGTTTCGCAGGGGGCTCCTACGAGCAGTACTTC	CSFAGGSYEQYF
TRBJ1-4	NA	once	TRBV12-3/TRBV12-4	TGTGCCAGCAGTTTACAAGGCCGAAGTTTTAATGAAAAACTGTTTTTT	CASSLQGRSFNEKLFF
TRBJ2-4	TRBD1	NA	TRBV20-1	TGCAGTGCTACCAAGGGACAGGGAAACATTCAGTACTTC	CSATKGQGNIQYF
TRBJ2-2	NA	NA	TRBV27	TGTGCCAGCAGTTTATCGATAGGGGCGGACACCGGGGAGCTGTTTTTT	CASSLSIGADTGELFF
TRBJ1-5	NA	NA	TRBV3-1	TGTGCCAGCAGCCAGTCTCCTAATCAGCCCCAGCATTTT	CASSQSPNQPQHF
TRBJ2-7	TRBD1	NA	TRBV5-1	TGCGCCAGCAGACAAACCGGGACAGCCTCCTACGAGCAGTACTTC	CASRQTGTASYEQYF
TRBJ1-2	NA	few	TRBV5-1	TGCGCCAGCAGCTTGGCCGCACCTACTAACTATGGCTACACCTTC	CASSLAAPTNYGYTF
TRBJ2-1	TRBD2	NA	TRBV20-1	TGCAGTGCTAGAGTTGCGGGAGAAGGCGATGAGCAGTTCTTC	CSARVAGEGDEQFF
TRBJ2-3	TRBD1	NA	TRBV3-1	TGTGCCAGCAGCCAGGCCGGGACAGGCGGCACAGATACGCAGTATTTT	CASSQAGTGGTDTQYF
TRBJ1-2	NA	few	TRBV21-1	TGTGCCAGCAGTGGACAGGGCGATGGCTACACCTTC	CASSGQGDGYTF
TRBJ2-5	NA	many	TRBV5-1	TGCGCCAGCAGCTTGGCCTCGGTCCAAGAGACCCAGTACTTC	CASSLASVQETQYF
TRBJ1-1	NA	NA	TRBV7-9	TGTGCCAGCAGCTCGACCGACAGATTGGTCACTGAAGCTTTCTTT	CASSSTDRLVTEAFF
TRBJ2-5	TRBD2	NA	TRBV6-5	TGTGCCAGCAGTTACCGGACTAGCGGAACCCAAGAGACCCAGTACTTC	CASSYRTSGTQETQYF
TRBJ1-5	NA	NA	TRBV2	TGTGCCAGCGGGGGAGGGGGGTTGAGCAATCAGCCCCAGCATTTT	CASGGGGLSNQPQHF
TRBJ1-1	TRBD1	NA	TRBV7-9	TGTGCCAGCAGCCCGGGGACAGGGGAGAACACTGAAGCTTTCTTT	CASSPGTGENTEAFF
TRBJ2-1	TRBD2	NA	TRBV20-1	TGCAGTGCTAGTCTCAGGGCTAGCGGGAGGGCCTACAATGAGCAGTTCTTC	CSASLRASGRAYNEQFF
TRBJ2-7	NA	NA	TRBV28	TGTGCCAGCAGTGCCACGGGCCGCTCCTACGAGCAGTACTTC	CASSATGRSYEQYF
TRBJ1-2	NA	NA	TRBV6-5	TGTGCCAGCAGTTACGAAGGGAATGGCTACACCTTC	CASSYEGNGYTF
TRBJ1-2	NA	NA	TRBV28	TGTGCCAGCAGCCGCGGACAGTTCTATGGCTACACCTTC	CASSRGQFYGYTF
TRBJ1-2	TRBD1	NA	TRBV27	TGTGCCAGCAGCTTATCGGGGACAGGGATTGCCTACACCTTC	CASSLSGTGIAYTF
TRBJ2-4	NA	few	TRBV29-1	TGCAGCGTTGATTTTGATGACCTACCCAACGGCAAAAACATTCAGTACTTC	CSVDFDDLPNGKNIQYF
TRBJ2-5	NA	NA	TRBV12-3/TRBV12-4	TGTGCCAGCTCCCGGTGGGGGGAGCAGTACTTC	CASSRWGEQYF
TRBJ2-7	NA	few	TRBV10-3	TGTGCCATCAGTGAGTCGACTAGTAGAGAGAACCACTACGAGCAGTACTTC	CAISESTSRENHYEQYF
TRBJ2-7	NA	NA	TRBV6-2/TRBV6-3	TGTGCCAGCAGCCATCTAGCCTACGAGCAGTACTTC	CASSHLAYEQYF
TRBJ1-4	TRBD1	few	TRBV10-3	TGTGCCATCAGCGCCCCGGGACAGGGAGACGAAAAACTGTTTTTT	CAISAPGQGDEKLFF
TRBJ1-1	NA	NA	TRBV29-1	TGCAGCGCCCAGGGAGCGCGGACTGAAGCTTTCTTT	CSAQGARTEAFF
TRBJ2-5	NA	many	TRBV29-1	TGCAGCGTTGATGCCTTGGAGACCCAGTACTTC	CSVDALETQYF
TRBJ1-1	NA	few	TRBV7-9	TGTGCCAGCAGCGTAGGGGCAGGGTGGGGCACTGAAGCTTTCTTT	CASSVGAGWGTEAFF
TRBJ1-1	NA	NA	TRBV12-3/TRBV12-4	TGTGCCAGCAGCTGGGGCGGAGGGAACACTGAAGCTTTCTTT	CASSWGGGNTEAFF
TRBJ1-6	NA	few	TRBV7-8	TGTGCCAGCAGCCCTAGAGCAGCCCCATATTCACCCCTCCACTTT	CASSPRAAPYSPLHF
TRBJ2-7	NA	NA	TRBV29-1	TGCAGCTCCCAGGACGGCGACTCCTACGAGCAGTACTTC	CSSQDGDSYEQYF